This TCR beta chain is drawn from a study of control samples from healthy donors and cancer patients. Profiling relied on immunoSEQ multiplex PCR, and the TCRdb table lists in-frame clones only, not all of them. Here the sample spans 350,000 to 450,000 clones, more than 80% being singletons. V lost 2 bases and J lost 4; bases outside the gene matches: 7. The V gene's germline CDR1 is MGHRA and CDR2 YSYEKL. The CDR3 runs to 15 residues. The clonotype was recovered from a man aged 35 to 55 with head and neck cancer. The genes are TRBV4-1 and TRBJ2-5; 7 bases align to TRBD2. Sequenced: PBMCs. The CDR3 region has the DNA TGCGCCAGCAGCCAATTACCTAGCGGTCGAGAGACCCAGTACTTC. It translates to CASSQLPSGRETQYF.